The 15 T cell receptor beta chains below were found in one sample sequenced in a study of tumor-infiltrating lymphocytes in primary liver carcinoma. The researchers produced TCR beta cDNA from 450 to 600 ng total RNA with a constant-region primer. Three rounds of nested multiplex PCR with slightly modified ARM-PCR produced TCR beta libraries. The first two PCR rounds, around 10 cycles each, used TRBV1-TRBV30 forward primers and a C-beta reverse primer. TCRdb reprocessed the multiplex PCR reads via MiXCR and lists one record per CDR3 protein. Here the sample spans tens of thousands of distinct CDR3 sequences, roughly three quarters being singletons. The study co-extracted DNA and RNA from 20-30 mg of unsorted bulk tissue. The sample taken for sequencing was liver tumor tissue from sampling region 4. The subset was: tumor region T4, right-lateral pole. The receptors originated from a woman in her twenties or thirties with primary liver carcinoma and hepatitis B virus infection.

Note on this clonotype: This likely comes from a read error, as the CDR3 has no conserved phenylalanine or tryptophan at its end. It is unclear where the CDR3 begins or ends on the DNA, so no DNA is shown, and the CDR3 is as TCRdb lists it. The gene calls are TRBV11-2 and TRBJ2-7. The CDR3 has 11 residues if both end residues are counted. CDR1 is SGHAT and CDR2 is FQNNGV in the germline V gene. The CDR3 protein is CASSPASEQHI.

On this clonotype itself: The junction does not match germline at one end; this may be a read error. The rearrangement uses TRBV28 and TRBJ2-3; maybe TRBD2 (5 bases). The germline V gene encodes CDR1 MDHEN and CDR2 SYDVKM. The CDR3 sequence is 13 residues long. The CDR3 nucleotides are TGCGCCAGCAGTTTTAATAGCGCTGATACGCACTATTTT. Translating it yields CASSFNSADTHYF. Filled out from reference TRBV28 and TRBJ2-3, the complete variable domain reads DVKVTQSSRYLVKRTGEKVFLECVQDMDHENMFWYRQDPGLGLRLIYFSYDVKMKEKGDIPEGYSVSREKKERFSLILESASTNQTSMYLCASSFNSADTHYFGPGTRLTVL.

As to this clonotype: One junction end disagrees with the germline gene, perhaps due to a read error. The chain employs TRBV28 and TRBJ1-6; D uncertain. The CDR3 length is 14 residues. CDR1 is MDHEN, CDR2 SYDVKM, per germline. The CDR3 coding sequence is TGTGCCAGCAGTGGAATATCCGGAACTTCACCCTTCCACTTT. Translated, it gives CASSGISGTSPFHF.

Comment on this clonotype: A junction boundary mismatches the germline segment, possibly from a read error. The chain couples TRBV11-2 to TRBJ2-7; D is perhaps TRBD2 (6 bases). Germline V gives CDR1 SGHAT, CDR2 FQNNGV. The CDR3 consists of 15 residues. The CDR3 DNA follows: TGTGCCAGCAGCTTAGGAGTTAGCGGTTCCTACGAACGGCACTTC. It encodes CASSLGVSGSYERHF.

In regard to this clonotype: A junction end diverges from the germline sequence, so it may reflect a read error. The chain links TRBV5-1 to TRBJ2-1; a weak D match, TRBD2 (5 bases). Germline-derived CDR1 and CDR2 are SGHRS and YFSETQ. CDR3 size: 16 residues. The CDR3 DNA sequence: TGCGCCAGCAGCTTTGCGATATCCCCGGGGTTCAGTGAGCAGTTCTTT. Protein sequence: CASSFAISPGFSEQFF.

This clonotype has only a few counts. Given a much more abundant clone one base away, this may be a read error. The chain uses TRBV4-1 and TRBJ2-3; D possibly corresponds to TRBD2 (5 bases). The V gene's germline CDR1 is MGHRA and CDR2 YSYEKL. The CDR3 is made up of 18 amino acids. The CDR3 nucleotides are TGCACCAGCAGCCAACTAGGCATGGTAGCCGAACACTCGGATACGCAGTATTTT. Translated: CTSSQLGMVAEHSDTQYF.

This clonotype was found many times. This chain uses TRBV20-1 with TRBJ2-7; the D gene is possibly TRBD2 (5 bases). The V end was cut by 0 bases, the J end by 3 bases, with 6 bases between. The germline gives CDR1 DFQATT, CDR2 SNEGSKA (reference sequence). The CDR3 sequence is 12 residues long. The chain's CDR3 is CSARERDYEQYF. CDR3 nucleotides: TGCAGTGCTAGAGAACGGGACTACGAGCAGTACTTC.

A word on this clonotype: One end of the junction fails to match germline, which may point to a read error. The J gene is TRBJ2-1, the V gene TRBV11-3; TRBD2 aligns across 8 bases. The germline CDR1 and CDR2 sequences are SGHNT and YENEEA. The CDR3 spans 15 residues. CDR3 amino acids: CGSSRLAWGGYDQFF. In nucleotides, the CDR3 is TGTGGCAGCAGCCGACTAGCGTGGGGGGGGTATGACCAGTTCTTC.

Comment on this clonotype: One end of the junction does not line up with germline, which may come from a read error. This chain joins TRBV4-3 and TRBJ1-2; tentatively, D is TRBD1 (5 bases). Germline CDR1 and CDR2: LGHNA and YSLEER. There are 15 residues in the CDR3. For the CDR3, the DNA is TGCGTGAGCAGCCAAGATTGGGGCAGGGTGAATGGCAACACCTTC. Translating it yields CVSSQDWGRVNGNTF.

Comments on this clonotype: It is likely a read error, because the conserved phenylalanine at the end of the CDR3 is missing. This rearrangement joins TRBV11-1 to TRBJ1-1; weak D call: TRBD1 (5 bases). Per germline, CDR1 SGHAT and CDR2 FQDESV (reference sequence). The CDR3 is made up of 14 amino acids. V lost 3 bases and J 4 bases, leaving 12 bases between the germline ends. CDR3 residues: CASSFGQGLTEAFS. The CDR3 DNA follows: TGTGCCAGCAGCTTCGGGCAGGGCCTCACTGAAGCTTTCTCT.

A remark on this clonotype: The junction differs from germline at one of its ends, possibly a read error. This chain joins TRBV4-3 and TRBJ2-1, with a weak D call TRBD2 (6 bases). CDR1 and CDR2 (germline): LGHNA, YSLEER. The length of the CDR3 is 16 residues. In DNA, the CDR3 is TGCGCCAGCAGTCAAGGTGCGGGAAGCTCCTACAATGAGGAGTTCTTC. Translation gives CASSQGAGSSYNEEFF.

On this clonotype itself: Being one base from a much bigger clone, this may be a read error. The CDR3, as DNA: TGTGCCAGCACCGACGGGTGGGCCAGCACAGGTACGCAGTATTTT. Translated, it gives CASTDGWASTGTQYF. The chain combines TRBV7-2 with TRBJ2-3; TRBD1 is a possible D gene (5 bases). Germline CDR1 is SGHTA and CDR2 is FQGNSA. This CDR3 comprises 15 residues. Filled out from reference TRBV7-2 and TRBJ2-3, the complete variable domain reads GAGVSQSPSNKVTEKGKDVELRCDPISGHTALYWYRQSLGQGLEFLIYFQGNSAPDKSGLPSDRFSAERTGGSVSTLTIQRTQQEDSAVYLCASTDGWASTGTQYFGPGTRLTVL.

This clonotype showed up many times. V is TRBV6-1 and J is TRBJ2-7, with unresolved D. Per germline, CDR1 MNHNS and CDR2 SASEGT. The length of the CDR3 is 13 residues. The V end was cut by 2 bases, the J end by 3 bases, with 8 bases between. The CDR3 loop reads CASSEWVFYEQYF. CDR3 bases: TGTGCCAGCAGTGAATGGGTTTTCTACGAGCAGTACTTC.

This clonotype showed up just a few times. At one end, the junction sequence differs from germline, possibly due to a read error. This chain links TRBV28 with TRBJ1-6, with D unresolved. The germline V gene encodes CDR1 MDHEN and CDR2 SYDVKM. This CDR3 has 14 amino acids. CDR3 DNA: TGTACCATCAGTGGACTATCCGGAGCTTCATCCCTCCACTTT. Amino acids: CTISGLSGASSLHF.

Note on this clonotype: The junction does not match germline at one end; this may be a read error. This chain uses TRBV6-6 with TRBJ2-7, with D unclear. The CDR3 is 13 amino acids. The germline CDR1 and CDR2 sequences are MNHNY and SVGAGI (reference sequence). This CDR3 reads CANSNWGNYEQYF. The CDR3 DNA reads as TGTGCCAACAGTAACTGGGGAAACTACGAGCAGTACTTC.